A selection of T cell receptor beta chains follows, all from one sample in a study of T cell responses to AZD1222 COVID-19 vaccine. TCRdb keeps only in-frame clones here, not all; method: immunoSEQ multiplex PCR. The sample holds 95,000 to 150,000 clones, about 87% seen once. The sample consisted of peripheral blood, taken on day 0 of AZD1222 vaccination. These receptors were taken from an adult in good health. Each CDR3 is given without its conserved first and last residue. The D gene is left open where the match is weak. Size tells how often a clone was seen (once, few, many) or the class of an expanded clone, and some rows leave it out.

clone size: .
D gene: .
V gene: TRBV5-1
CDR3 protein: ASSPRGDYEQY

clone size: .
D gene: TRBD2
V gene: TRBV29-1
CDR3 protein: SAGGGVSHEQY

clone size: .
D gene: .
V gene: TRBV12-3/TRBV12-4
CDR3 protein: ASSPHSLYEQY

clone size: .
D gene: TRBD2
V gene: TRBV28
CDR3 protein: ASQTSGGLNEQF

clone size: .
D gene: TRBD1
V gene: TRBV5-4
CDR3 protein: ASSLDRGDEQF

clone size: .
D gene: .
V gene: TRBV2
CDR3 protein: AGQGGLTEQY

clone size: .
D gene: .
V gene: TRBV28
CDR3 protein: ASTDGRNEKLF

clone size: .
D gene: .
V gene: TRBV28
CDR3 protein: ASSLTAGNTIY

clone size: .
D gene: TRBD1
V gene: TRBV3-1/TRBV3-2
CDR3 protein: ASSPKGAGGAF

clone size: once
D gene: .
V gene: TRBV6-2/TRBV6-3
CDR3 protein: ASSLRDQPQH

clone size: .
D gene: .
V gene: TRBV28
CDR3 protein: ASSLPGTTLGYT

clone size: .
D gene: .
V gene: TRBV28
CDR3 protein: ASSPTGRNTGELF

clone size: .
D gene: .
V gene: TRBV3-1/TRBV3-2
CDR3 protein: ASSQTLISGNTIY

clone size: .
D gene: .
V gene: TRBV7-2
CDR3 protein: ASSPPVGLSGGYT

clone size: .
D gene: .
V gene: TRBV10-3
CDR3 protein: AIRVGLNTEAF

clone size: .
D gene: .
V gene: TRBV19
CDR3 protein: ASSIKETQY

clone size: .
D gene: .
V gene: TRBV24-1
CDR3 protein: ATSGWRTNQPQH

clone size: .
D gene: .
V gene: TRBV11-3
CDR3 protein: ASSLGGNTGELF

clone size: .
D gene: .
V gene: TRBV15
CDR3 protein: ATSRVGRGGNTIY

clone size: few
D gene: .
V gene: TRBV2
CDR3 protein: ASRYGFTGELF

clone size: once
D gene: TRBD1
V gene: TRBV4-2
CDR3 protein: ASSQDGTGSGYT

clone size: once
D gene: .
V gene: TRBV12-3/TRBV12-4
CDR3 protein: ASRKGEYGYT

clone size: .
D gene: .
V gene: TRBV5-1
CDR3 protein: ASSLAVEGETQY

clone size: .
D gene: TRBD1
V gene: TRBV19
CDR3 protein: ASSTYKGTGGDEKLF

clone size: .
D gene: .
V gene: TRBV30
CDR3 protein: AWSVVMRGGAF

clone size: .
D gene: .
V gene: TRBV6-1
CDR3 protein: ASSEIPFKDRTYGYT

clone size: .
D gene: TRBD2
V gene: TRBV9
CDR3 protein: ASSPFSGGYNEQF

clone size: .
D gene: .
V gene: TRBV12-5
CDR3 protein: ASGGGHNTGELF

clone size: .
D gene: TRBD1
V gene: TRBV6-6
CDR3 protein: ASSYGTGFGGSPLH